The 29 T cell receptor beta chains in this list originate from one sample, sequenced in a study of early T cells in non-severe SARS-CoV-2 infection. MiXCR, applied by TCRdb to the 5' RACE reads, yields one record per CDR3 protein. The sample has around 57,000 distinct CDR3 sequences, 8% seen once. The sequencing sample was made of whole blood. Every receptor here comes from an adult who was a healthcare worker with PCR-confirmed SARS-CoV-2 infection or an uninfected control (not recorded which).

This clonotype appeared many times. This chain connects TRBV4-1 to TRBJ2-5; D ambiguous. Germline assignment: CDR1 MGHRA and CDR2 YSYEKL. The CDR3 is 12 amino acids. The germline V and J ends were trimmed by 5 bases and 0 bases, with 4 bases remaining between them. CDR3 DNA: TGCGCCAGCAGCGCGAACCAAGAGACCCAGTACTTC. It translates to CASSANQETQYF.

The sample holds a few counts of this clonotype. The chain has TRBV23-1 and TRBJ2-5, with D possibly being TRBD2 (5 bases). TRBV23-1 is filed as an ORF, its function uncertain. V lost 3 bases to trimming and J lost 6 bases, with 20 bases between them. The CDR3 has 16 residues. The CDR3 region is CASSQFGETSHQTQYF. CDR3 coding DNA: TGCGCCAGCAGTCAGTTTGGGGAGACCTCCCACCAGACCCAGTACTTC.

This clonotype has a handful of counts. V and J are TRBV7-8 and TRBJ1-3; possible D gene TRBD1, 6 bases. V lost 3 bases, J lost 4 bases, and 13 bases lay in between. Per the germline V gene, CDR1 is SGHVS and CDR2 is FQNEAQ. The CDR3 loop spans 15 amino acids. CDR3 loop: CASSLSGGAGNTIYF. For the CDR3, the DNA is TGTGCCAGCAGCTTGTCCGGGGGCGCCGGAAACACCATATATTTT.

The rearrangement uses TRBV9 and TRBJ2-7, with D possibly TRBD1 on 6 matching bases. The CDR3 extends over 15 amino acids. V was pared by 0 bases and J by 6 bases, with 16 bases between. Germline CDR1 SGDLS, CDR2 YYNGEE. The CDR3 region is CASSVGPSDRREQYF. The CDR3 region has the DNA TGTGCCAGCAGCGTAGGCCCGTCAGACAGGCGCGAGCAGTACTTC.

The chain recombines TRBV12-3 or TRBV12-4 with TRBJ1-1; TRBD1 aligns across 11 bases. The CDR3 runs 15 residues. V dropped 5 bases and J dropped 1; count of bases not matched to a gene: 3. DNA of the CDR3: TGTGCCAGCAGTCTCGGACAGGGGGCGAACACTGAAGCTTTCTTT. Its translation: CASSLGQGANTEAFF.

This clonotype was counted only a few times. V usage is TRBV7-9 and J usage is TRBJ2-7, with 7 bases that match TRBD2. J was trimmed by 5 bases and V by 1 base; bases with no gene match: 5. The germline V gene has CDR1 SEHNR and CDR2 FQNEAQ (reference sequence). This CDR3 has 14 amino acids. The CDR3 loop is CASSLVRGEDEQYF. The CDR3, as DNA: TGTGCCAGCAGCTTAGTACGGGGGGAAGACGAGCAGTACTTC. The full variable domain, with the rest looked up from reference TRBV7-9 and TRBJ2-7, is DTGVSQNPRHKITKRGQNVTFRCDPISEHNRLYWYRQTLGQGPEFLTYFQNEAQLEKSRLLSDRFSAERPKGSFSTLEIQRTEQGDSAMYLCASSLVRGEDEQYFGPGTRLTVT.

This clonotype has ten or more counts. The CDR3 loop is CSVRFGVQVLSSYNEQFF. The CDR3 nucleotides read TGCAGCGTCCGGTTCGGGGTCCAGGTCCTAAGCTCCTACAATGAGCAGTTCTTC. The chain is built from TRBV29-1 and TRBJ2-1; a possible D gene is TRBD2 (5 bases). Germline V CDR1 and CDR2: SQVTM, ANQGSEA. The length of the CDR3 is 18 residues. Trimming removed 6 bases at V and 0 bases at J, with 24 bases between.

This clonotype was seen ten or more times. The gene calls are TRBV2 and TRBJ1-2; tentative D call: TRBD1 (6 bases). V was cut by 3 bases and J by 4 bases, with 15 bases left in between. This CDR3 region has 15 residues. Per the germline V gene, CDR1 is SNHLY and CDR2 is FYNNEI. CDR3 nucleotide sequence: TGTGCCAGCAGTGAGCGACCGGGACAAAGCTATGGCTACACCTTC. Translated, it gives CASSERPGQSYGYTF.

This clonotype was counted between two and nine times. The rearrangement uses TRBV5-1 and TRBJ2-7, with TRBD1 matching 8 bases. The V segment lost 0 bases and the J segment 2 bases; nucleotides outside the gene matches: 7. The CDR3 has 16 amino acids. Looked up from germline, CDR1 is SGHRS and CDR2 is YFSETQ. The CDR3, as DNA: TGCGCCAGCAGCTTGGCCACCGGGACAGGAACCTACGAGCAGTACTTC. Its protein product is CASSLATGTGTYEQYF.

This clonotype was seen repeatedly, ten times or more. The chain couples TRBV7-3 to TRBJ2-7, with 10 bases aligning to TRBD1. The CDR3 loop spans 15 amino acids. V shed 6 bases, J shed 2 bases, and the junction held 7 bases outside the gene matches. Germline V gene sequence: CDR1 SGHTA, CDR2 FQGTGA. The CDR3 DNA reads TGTGCCAGCAGTAAAGGCGGGACAGGGGCCTACGAGCAGTACTTC. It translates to CASSKGGTGAYEQYF.

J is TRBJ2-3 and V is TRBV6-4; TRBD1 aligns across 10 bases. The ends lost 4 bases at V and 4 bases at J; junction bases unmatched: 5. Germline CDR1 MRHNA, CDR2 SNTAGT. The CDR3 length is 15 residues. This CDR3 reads CASSAETGGADTQYF. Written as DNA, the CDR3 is TGTGCCAGCAGTGCGGAGACAGGGGGCGCAGATACGCAGTATTTT.

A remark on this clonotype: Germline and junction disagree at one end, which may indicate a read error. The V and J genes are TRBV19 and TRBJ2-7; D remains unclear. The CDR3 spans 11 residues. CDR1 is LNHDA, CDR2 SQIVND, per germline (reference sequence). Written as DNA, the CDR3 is TGTGCCAGTAGTATTGGAAAAACTTTCGACTTC. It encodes CASSIGKTFDF.

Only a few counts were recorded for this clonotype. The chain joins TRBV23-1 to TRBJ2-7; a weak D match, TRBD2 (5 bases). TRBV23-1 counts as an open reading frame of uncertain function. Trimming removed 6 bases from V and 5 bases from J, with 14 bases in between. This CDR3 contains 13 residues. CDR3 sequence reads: CASSPWGADEQYF. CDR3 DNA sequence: TGCGCCAGCAGCCCTTGGGGAGCTGACGAGCAGTACTTC.

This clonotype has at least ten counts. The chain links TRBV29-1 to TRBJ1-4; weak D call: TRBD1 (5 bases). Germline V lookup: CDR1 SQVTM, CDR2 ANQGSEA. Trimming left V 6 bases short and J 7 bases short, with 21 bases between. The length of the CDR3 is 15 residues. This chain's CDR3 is CSVRTGGATSEKLFF. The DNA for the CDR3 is TGCAGCGTCCGCACGGGGGGTGCAACGAGTGAAAAACTGTTTTTT.

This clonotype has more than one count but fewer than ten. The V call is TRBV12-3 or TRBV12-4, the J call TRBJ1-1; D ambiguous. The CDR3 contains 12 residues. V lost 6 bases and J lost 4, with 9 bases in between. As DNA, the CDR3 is TGTGCCAGCAGCCGTTGGGGCACTGAAGCTTTCTTT. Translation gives CASSRWGTEAFF.

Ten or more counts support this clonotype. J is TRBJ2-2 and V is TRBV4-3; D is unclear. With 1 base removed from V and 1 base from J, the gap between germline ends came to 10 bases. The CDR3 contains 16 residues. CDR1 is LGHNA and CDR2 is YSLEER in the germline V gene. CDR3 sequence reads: CASSQVKGLNTGELFF. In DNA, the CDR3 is TGCGCCAGCAGCCAAGTAAAGGGCTTGAACACCGGGGAGCTGTTTTTT.

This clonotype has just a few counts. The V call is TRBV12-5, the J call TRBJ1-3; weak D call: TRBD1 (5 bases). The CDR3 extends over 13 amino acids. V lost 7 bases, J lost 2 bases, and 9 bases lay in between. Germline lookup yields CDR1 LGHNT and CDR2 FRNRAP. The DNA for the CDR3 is TGTGCTAGTGCGAGGGGAACTGGAAACACCATATATTTT. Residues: CASARGTGNTIYF.

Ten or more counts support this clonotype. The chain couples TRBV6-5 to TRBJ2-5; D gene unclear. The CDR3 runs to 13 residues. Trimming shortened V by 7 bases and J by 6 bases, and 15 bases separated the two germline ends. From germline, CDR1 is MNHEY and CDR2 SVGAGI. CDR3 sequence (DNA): TGTGCCAGCACTCCTGGATCAGTGAAGACCCAGTACTTC. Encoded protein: CASTPGSVKTQYF.

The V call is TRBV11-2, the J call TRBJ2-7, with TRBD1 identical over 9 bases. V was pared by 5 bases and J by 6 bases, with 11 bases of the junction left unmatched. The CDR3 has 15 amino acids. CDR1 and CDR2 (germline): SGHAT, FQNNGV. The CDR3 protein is CASSLSGQGSGEQYF. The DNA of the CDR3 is TGTGCCAGCAGCCTCTCCGGACAGGGGTCCGGCGAGCAGTACTTC.

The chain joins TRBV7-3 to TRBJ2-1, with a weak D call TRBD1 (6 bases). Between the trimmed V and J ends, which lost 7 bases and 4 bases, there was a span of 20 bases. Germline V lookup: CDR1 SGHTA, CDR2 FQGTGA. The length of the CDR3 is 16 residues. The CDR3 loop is CASTKRWTQGYNEQFF. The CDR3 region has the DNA TGTGCCAGCACCAAAAGATGGACCCAGGGGTACAATGAGCAGTTCTTC.

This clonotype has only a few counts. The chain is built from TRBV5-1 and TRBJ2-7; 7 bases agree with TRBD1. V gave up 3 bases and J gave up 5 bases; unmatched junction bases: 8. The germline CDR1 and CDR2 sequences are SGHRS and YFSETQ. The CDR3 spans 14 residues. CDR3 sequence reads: CASSYRGRVDEQYF. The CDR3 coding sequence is TGCGCCAGCAGCTACAGGGGAAGAGTAGACGAGCAGTACTTC.

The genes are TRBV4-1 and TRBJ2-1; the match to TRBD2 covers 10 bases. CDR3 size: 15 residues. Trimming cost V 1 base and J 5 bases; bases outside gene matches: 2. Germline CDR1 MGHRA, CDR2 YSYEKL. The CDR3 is CASSQGTSGDNEQFF. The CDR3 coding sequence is TGCGCCAGCAGCCAAGGTACTAGCGGGGACAATGAGCAGTTCTTC.

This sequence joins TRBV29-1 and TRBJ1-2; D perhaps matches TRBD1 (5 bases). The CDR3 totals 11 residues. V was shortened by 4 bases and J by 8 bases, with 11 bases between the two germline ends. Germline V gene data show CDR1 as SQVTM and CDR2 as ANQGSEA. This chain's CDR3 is CSVGDHQGYTF. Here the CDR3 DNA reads TGCAGCGTTGGGGACCATCAGGGCTACACCTTC.

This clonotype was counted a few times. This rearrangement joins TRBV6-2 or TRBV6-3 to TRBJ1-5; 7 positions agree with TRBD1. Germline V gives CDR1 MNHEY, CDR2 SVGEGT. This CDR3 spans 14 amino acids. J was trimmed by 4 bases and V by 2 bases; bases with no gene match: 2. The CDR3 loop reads CASSYRGQNQPQHF. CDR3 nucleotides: TGTGCCAGCAGTTACAGGGGACAGAATCAGCCCCAGCATTTT.

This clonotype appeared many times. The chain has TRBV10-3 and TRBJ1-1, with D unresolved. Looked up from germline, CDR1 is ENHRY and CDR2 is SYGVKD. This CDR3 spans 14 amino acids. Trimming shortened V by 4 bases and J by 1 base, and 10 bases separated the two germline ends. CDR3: CAISASGPNTEAFF. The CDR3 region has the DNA TGTGCCATCAGTGCCAGTGGGCCGAACACTGAAGCTTTCTTT.

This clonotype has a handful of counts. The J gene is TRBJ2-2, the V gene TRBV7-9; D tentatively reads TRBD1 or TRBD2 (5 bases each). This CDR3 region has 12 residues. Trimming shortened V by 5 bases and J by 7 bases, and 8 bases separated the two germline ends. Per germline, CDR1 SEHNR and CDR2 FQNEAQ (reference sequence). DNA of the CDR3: TGTGCCAGCAGCCCAGGGAGCGGGGAGCTGTTTTTT. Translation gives CASSPGSGELFF.

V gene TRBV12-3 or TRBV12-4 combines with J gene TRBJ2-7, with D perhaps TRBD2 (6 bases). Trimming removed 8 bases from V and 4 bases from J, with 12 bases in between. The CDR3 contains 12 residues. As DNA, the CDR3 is TGTGCCAGCCGACCCAGCGGGTACGAGCAGTACTTC. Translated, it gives CASRPSGYEQYF.

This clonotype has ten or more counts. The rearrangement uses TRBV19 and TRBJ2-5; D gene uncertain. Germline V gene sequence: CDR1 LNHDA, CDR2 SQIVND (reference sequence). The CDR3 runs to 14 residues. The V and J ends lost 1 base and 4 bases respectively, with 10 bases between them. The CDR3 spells CASSIALGGETQYF. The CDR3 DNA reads TGTGCCAGTAGTATAGCTTTGGGTGGAGAGACCCAGTACTTC. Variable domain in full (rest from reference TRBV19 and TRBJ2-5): DGGITQSPKYLFRKEGQNVTLSCEQNLNHDAMYWYRQDPGQGLRLIYYSQIVNDFQKGDIAEGYSVSREKKESFPLTVTSAQKNPTAFYLCASSIALGGETQYFGPGTRLLVL.

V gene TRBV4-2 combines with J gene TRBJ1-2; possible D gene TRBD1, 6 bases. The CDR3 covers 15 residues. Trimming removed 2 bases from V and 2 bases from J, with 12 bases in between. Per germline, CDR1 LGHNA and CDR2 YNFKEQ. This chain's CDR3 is CASSQTPDRNYGYTF. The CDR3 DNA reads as TGTGCCAGCAGCCAAACCCCGGACAGAAACTATGGCTACACCTTC.